This T cell receptor beta chain was identified in a study of blood T cell repertoires in COVID-19. About the study: Italy, Spain and the United States were the sources of the convalescent and acute COVID-19 samples. T cells, B-cell-depleted T cells, or PBMCs supplied cDNA or gDNA.

As processed by the authors: By means of reference gene primer amplification, nucleated cell counts were estimated. Profiled with immunoSEQ multiplex PCR; TCRdb holds only in-frame clones, not every one. For V, J and clone size, that table is used; D and trimming come from the DNA. This table has some 120,000 clones, around 86% appearing once. The origin of this receptor is a man older than 75 with active or convalescent COVID-19. Sample: peripheral blood.

The CDR3 sequence: CASSLGTSGIIGDTQYF. In nucleotides, the CDR3 is TGTGCCAGCAGCTTAGGGACTAGCGGGATAATTGGAGATACGCAGTATTTT. The gene calls are TRBV13 and TRBJ2-3; 11 nucleotides align to TRBD2. V shed 0 bases, J shed 5 bases, and the junction held 7 bases outside the gene matches. CDR3 size: 17 residues. The germline V gene encodes CDR1 PRHDT and CDR2 FYEKMQ (reference sequence). Using reference TRBV13 and TRBJ2-3 for the parts outside the CDR3, the full variable domain is AAGVIQSPRHLIKEKRETATLKCYPIPRHDTVYWYQQGPGQDPQFLISFYEKMQSDKGSIPDRFSAQQFSDYHSELNMSSLELGDSALYFCASSLGTSGIIGDTQYFGPGTRLTVL.